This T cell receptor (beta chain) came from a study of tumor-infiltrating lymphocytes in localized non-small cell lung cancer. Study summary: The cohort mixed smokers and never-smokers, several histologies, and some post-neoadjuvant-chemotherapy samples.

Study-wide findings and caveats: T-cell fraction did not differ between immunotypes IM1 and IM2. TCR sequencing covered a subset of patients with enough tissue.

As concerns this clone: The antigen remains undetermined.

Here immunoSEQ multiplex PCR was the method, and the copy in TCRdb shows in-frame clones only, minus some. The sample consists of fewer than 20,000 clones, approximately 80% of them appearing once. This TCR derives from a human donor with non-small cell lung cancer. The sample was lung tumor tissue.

The CDR3 is CASSSRGLGAYEQYF. In DNA form, the CDR3 reads TGCGCCAGCAGCTCCCGGGGCCTAGGGGCCTACGAGCAGTACTTC. The chain uses TRBV5-1 and TRBJ2-7; tentatively, D is TRBD1 or TRBD2 (5 bases each). The CDR3 sequence is 15 residues long. Trimming shortened V by 3 bases and J by 2 bases, and 15 bases separated the two germline ends. The germline V gene has CDR1 SGHRS and CDR2 YFSETQ.